This T cell receptor beta chain emerged from a study of cytomegalovirus exposure and HLA in healthy donors. Study-wide results and caveats: A few chains linked to CMV were shown in vitro to be specific for CMV antigens. The tendency of first-cohort TCR clusters to co-occur in the roughly 120 validation repertoires was identified by a subsequent analysis. Associated with cytomegalovirus, according to the listing, were 170 or so TCR beta chains.

The V gene lost 2 bases and the J gene lost 2 bases, with 12 bases spanning the gap. Per germline, CDR1 MNHNY and CDR2 SVGAGI (reference sequence). There are 15 residues in the CDR3. Libraries were prepared by immunoSEQ multiplex PCR; TCRdb keeps only in-frame clonotypes and omits some of them. This sample has about 120,000 clones, with roughly 90% found just once. Separate from the approximately 670-subject first cohort was the approximately 130-subject validation cohort, to which the donors belonged. Comments on this clone: Its antigen remains unidentified.

The chain employs TRBV6-6 and TRBJ2-5; D is unresolved. Specimen: PBMCs. The clonotype comes from a woman between 18 and 29 years old in good health and CMV-seropositive. CDR3 in DNA: TGTGCCAGCAGTTACGGTGACAACCGACAAGAGACCCAGTACTTC. Encoded protein: CASSYGDNRQETQYF.